Below, 25 T cell receptor beta chains from the same sample are listed, as sequenced in a study of human T cells and chemical hapten exposure. TCRdb redid the calling of the RACE reads with MiXCR, one entry per CDR3 protein. The sample comprises some 400,000 distinct CDR3 sequences, around 5.5% of which are singletons, and 2% to 3% rests with the top ten. The time point denotes: pre-sensitization, week 0. As to treatment: therapeutic diphenylcyclopropenone sensitization with weekly scalp DPC. Sequenced material: whole blood, taken in connection with sensitization to the hapten diphenylcyclopropenone (DPC). These TCRs come from a woman between 45 and 60 years old with alopecia areata. Some clones in this sample may be carry-over from other donors' samples.

The DNA of the CDR3 is TGCAGTGCTAGGTTAGACTACGAGCAGTACTTC. Its translation: CSARLDYEQYF. The rearrangement links TRBV20-1 to TRBJ2-7; no clear D gene. Germline loops: CDR1 DFQATT, CDR2 SNEGSKA (reference sequence). V shed 3 bases and J shed 3 bases, with 6 bases lying between them. This CDR3 is built from 11 residues.

This clonotype was observed many times. J is TRBJ2-4 and V is TRBV30; TRBD2 matches at 9 bases. The CDR3 runs to 14 residues. CDR1 is GTSNPN, CDR2 SVGIG, per germline (reference sequence). The ends lost 0 bases at V and 6 bases at J; junction bases unmatched: 3. The CDR3 protein is CAWSVQAGGNIQYF. In DNA, the CDR3 is TGTGCCTGGAGTGTACAAGCGGGAGGAAACATTCAGTACTTC.

J is TRBJ2-1 and V is TRBV20-1; D is unclear. The CDR3 runs 15 residues. The V end was cut by 5 bases, the J end by 0 bases, with 14 bases between. CDR1 is DFQATT and CDR2 is SNEGSKA in the germline V gene (reference sequence). The CDR3 bases are TGCAGTGCTCCTCTAGACTGGAGCTCCTACAATGAGCAGTTCTTC. It yields the protein CSAPLDWSSYNEQFF.

This clonotype was observed many times. This rearrangement joins TRBV3-1 to TRBJ2-1; 7 positions agree with TRBD1. The V gene's germline CDR1 is LGHDT and CDR2 YNNKEL (reference sequence). Germline trimming cut 4 bases from V and 0 bases from J; bases unmatched to any gene: 3. The CDR3 has 15 residues. The CDR3 nucleotides read TGTGCCAGCAGCCCGGGACAGAGCTCCTACAATGAGCAGTTCTTC. Translating gives CASSPGQSSYNEQFF.

In its sample, this clonotype was seen a few times. The chain carries TRBV27 and TRBJ1-1; weak D call: TRBD1 (5 bases). In germline, CDR1 is MNHEY, CDR2 SMNVEV (reference sequence). The V end lost 5 bases, the J end lost 5 bases, and 12 bases lay between the germline ends. There are 13 residues in the CDR3. Here the CDR3 DNA reads TGTGCCAGCAGTATCGGGGCGAGGACTGAAGCTTTCTTT. Its protein product is CASSIGARTEAFF.

This clonotype was observed at least ten times. The CDR3 loop reads CSAIDGLTDTQYF. The CDR3 bases are TGCAGTGCTATCGACGGGTTGACAGATACGCAGTATTTT. The chain recombines TRBV20-1 with TRBJ2-3; no clear D. CDR3 length: 13 amino acids. CDR1 and CDR2 from the germline V gene are DFQATT and SNEGSKA (reference sequence). The germline V and J ends were trimmed by 4 bases and 3 bases, with 11 bases remaining between them.

This clonotype has more than one count but fewer than ten. The chain recombines TRBV7-8 with TRBJ2-3; D is uncertain. The CDR3 has 15 amino acids. V was cut by 4 bases and J by 0 bases, with 11 bases left in between. CDR1 is SGHVS and CDR2 is FQNEAQ in the germline V gene. CDR3: CASSWLSTSTDTQYF. Written as DNA, the CDR3 is TGTGCCAGCAGCTGGCTCTCGACTAGCACAGATACGCAGTATTTT.

The chain carries TRBV5-4 and TRBJ2-3; perhaps TRBD2 as D (6 bases). The CDR3 length is 16 residues. Germline V gene data show CDR1 as SGHNT and CDR2 as YYREEE (reference sequence). Trimming removed 3 bases from V and 2 bases from J, with 16 bases in between. CDR3 bases: TGTGCCAGCAGCTCCACTGGACTATCTTCCACAGATACGCAGTATTTT. Encoded protein: CASSSTGLSSTDTQYF. Looking up the rest from reference TRBV5-4 and TRBJ2-3 gives the full variable domain: ETGVTQSPTHLIKTRGQQVTLRCSSQSGHNTVSWYQQALGQGPQFIFQYYREEENGRGNFPPRFSGLQFPNYSSELNVNALELDDSALYLCASSSTGLSSTDTQYFGPGTRLTVL.

The rearrangement uses TRBV19 and TRBJ2-3, with 12 bases identical to TRBD1. Per the germline V gene, CDR1 is LNHDA and CDR2 is SQIVND (reference sequence). CDR3 size: 17 residues. Trimming at V came to 5 bases and at J to 0 bases, leaving 6 bases not matched to a gene. The CDR3 nucleotides are TGTGCCAGTAGTGGATCGGGACAGGGGGCTAGCACAGATACGCAGTATTTT. Protein sequence: CASSGSGQGASTDTQYF.

J is TRBJ1-5 and V is TRBV5-4; D unclear. From germline, CDR1 is SGHNT and CDR2 YYREEE (reference sequence). This CDR3 region has 12 residues. The germline V and J ends were trimmed by 2 bases and 3 bases, with 3 bases remaining between them. CDR3 coding DNA: TGTGCCAGCAGCTTTAACAATCAGCCCCAGCATTTT. Translation gives CASSFNNQPQHF.

This clonotype has a count of ten or more. The chain employs TRBV30 and TRBJ2-2; possibly TRBD1 or TRBD2 for D (6 bases each). V lost 1 base and J lost 4, with 13 bases in between. Germline V gene sequence: CDR1 GTSNPN, CDR2 SVGIG (reference sequence). This CDR3 is built from 15 residues. The CDR3 DNA reads TGTGCCTGGAGTGGGGGGGCCCAGGGCACCGGGGAGCTGTTTTTT. This translates into CAWSGGAQGTGELFF.

There are a few counts of this clonotype. The rearrangement uses TRBV12-3 or TRBV12-4 and TRBJ2-1; 7 bases are shared with TRBD2. This CDR3 spans 16 amino acids. V lost 3 bases, J lost 5 bases, and 10 bases stayed unmatched. CDR3 sequence: CASSFSAGRDDNEQFF. The CDR3 coding sequence is TGTGCCAGCAGTTTTTCCGCTGGGAGGGACGACAATGAGCAGTTCTTC.

This clonotype has at least ten counts. The CDR3 DNA reads as TGCGCCAGCGCGTCAGGGCCCCGTTCCTACAATGAGCAGTTCTTC. Encoded protein: CASASGPRSYNEQFF. This chain links TRBV5-1 with TRBJ2-1, with D perhaps TRBD1 (5 bases). The CDR3 sequence is 15 residues long. The germline V gene encodes CDR1 SGHRS and CDR2 YFSETQ. V gave up 7 bases and J gave up 1 base, with 15 bases separating them.

The genes are TRBV28 and TRBJ2-7; D tentatively reads TRBD1 or TRBD2 (5 bases each). The CDR3 loop spans 20 amino acids. Germline assignment: CDR1 MDHEN and CDR2 SYDVKM. The V and J ends lost 5 bases and 5 bases respectively, with 34 bases between them. This chain's CDR3 is CASSHSGASQVGSFGDEQYF. For the CDR3, the DNA is TGTGCCAGCAGTCACTCCGGGGCATCCCAAGTAGGTTCCTTTGGGGACGAGCAGTACTTC.

This clonotype was seen ten or more times. The J gene is TRBJ2-1, the V gene TRBV30; 8 bases line up with TRBD2. This CDR3 comprises 16 residues. The germline CDR1 and CDR2 sequences are GTSNPN and SVGIG (reference sequence). V lost 2 bases, J lost 7 bases, and 13 bases stayed unmatched. CDR3 residues: CAWSYNTSGPTNEQFF. The CDR3 DNA reads as TGTGCCTGGAGTTACAACACTAGCGGACCTACGAATGAGCAGTTCTTC.

This clonotype was counted a few times. The chain combines TRBV28 with TRBJ2-5; D could derive from TRBD1 or TRBD2 (5 bases each). This CDR3 spans 12 amino acids. From germline, CDR1 is MDHEN and CDR2 SYDVKM. The V and J ends lost 8 bases and 7 bases respectively, with 14 bases between them. The CDR3 region has the DNA TGTGCCAGCCGGGGACGGGGCCGGACCCAGTACTTC. Encoded protein: CASRGRGRTQYF.

This clonotype was counted between two and nine times. This chain connects TRBV25-1 to TRBJ2-2; D is unresolved. Trimming removed 7 bases at V and 1 base at J, with 10 bases between. Germline V CDR1 and CDR2: MGHDK, SYGVNS. This CDR3 is 14 amino acids long. CDR3 DNA sequence: TGTGCCAGCACCCTGGCAGAGAACACCGGGGAGCTGTTTTTT. Its translation is CASTLAENTGELFF.

This clonotype was picked up a small number of times. V gene TRBV7-2 combines with J gene TRBJ1-1; 12 bases match TRBD1. Germline V gene data show CDR1 as SGHTA and CDR2 as FQGNSA. The V segment lost 5 bases and the J segment 2 bases; nucleotides outside the gene matches: 6. The CDR3 runs to 16 residues. This chain's CDR3 is CASSLGQGATNTEAFF. DNA for the CDR3: TGTGCCAGCAGCCTGGGACAGGGGGCGACTAACACTGAAGCTTTCTTT.

This clonotype has a count of ten or more. The V and J genes are TRBV28 and TRBJ2-7, with a weak D call TRBD1 (6 bases). The CDR3 sequence is 14 residues long. From germline, CDR1 is MDHEN and CDR2 SYDVKM. Trimming took 3 bases from V and 1 from J, leaving 10 bases between them. The CDR3 DNA follows: TGTGCCAGCAGTTTCAGGGGCCCATCCTACGAGCAGTACTTC. Its protein is CASSFRGPSYEQYF.

The rearrangement uses TRBV12-3 or TRBV12-4 and TRBJ2-7; 9 bases line up with TRBD1. The CDR3 extends over 13 amino acids. V lost 8 bases and J lost 4; bases outside the gene matches: 6. CDR3 nucleotides: TGTGCCAGCTCCGGGACAGGGTTTTACGAGCAGTACTTC. Amino acid sequence: CASSGTGFYEQYF.

This clonotype showed up many times. The genes are TRBV11-2 and TRBJ2-3; D call uncertain. V was pared by 8 bases and J by 1 base, with 4 bases between. CDR1 is SGHAT and CDR2 is FQNNGV in the germline V gene. The CDR3 is 11 residues long. CDR3 coding DNA: TGTGCCAGCGGACGCACAGATACGCAGTATTTT. As protein: CASGRTDTQYF.

This clonotype came up many times. The J gene is TRBJ1-2, the V gene TRBV29-1; maybe TRBD1 (5 bases). This CDR3 contains 13 residues. Trimming took off 1 base at V and 6 bases at J, with 12 bases between the two ends. Germline values: CDR1 SQVTM, CDR2 ANQGSEA. For the CDR3, the DNA is TGCAGCGTTGAAGGTCGAGCGGGGGATGGCTACACCTTC. Translation gives CSVEGRAGDGYTF.

There are many counts of this clonotype. V gene TRBV5-1 combines with J gene TRBJ2-1; no reliable D call. CDR1 is SGHRS, CDR2 YFSETQ, per germline. The CDR3 extends over 16 amino acids. V shed 5 bases and J shed 2 bases, with 17 bases lying between them. CDR3 region: CASSSEWPQTYNEQFF. CDR3 nucleotides: TGCGCCAGCAGTTCTGAATGGCCACAAACCTACAATGAGCAGTTCTTC. Using reference TRBV5-1 and TRBJ2-1 for the parts outside the CDR3, the full variable domain is KAGVTQTPRYLIKTRGQQVTLSCSPISGHRSVSWYQQTPGQGLQFLFEYFSETQRNKGNFPGRFSGRQFSNSRSEMNVSTLELGDSALYLCASSSEWPQTYNEQFFGPGTRLTVL.

The CDR3 DNA follows: TGTGCCATCAGTGAGCCCGGGACAGGGGCCTACGAGCAGTACTTC. This translates into CAISEPGTGAYEQYF. The chain recombines TRBV10-3 with TRBJ2-7; 10 nucleotides align to TRBD1. The CDR3 length is 15 residues. CDR1 is ENHRY and CDR2 is SYGVKD in the germline V gene. Losses at the gene ends were 2 bases for V and 2 bases for J; bases not matched to a gene: 3.

In this sample, this clonotype turned up once. J is TRBJ1-2 and V is TRBV4-1; 8 nucleotides agree with TRBD1. CDR1 is MGHRA, CDR2 YSYEKL, per germline. Trimming at V came to 5 bases and at J to 4 bases, leaving 9 bases not matched to a gene. The CDR3 covers 15 residues. CDR3 DNA: TGCGCCAGCAGCAACCCAGGGGGCAGGGGCTATGGCTACACCTTC. Its translation: CASSNPGGRGYGYTF.